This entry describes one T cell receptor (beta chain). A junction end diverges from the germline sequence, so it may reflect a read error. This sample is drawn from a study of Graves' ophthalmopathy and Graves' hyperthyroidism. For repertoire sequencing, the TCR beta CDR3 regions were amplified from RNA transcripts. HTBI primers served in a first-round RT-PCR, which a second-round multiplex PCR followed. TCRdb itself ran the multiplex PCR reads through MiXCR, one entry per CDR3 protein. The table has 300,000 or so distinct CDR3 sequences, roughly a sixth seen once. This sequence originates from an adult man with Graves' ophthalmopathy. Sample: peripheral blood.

The CDR3 DNA sequence: TGTGCCAGCAGCCGGGACGGGCGATACGAGCAGTCCTTC. It is translated as CASSRDGRYEQSF. The V gene is TRBV7-8, the J gene TRBJ2-7; D possibly matches TRBD1 or TRBD2 (5 bases each). The CDR3 spans 13 residues. The germline V gene has CDR1 SGHVS and CDR2 FQNEAQ.